The clone carrying this T cell receptor beta chain was found once. Antigen specificity is unknown. The V gene's germline CDR1 is SGHRS and CDR2 YFSETQ. This CDR3 spans 11 amino acids. V gave up 6 bases and J gave up 3 bases, with 6 bases separating them. The record originates from a study of cytomegalovirus exposure and HLA in healthy donors. The PCR employed 60 Vbeta primers together with 13 Jbeta primers. The data were produced by immunoSEQ multiplex PCR, yet TCRdb's version contains in-frame clones alone and is incomplete. This sample has fewer than 200,000 clones, with 68% found just once. Whole-study results and caveats: The sole available immune exposure information was CMV serostatus.

This sequence was found in a woman aged 40 to 55 in good health and CMV-seropositive. The sequencing input was PBMCs. The gene calls are TRBV5-1 and TRBJ2-5; the D gene is possibly TRBD1 (5 bases). The CDR3 coding sequence is TGCGCCAGCAAAGGGGAAGAGACCCAGTACTTC. Protein sequence: CASKGEETQYF.